The clone carrying this TCR beta chain was counted once. The antigen is unknown. The data were obtained in a study of Tregs in tolerant kidney transplant recipients. About the study: Related graft donors supplied nonmyeloablative bone marrow transplants, and mixed chimerism was transient.

TCRdb's copy holds only in-frame clones and misses some; the assay was immunoSEQ multiplex PCR. This sample has around 98,000 clones; over 85% occur once, and the top ten carry approximately 0.5%. Whole-study findings and limits: Biological reproducibility was not directly addressed in this study. Few patients were studied, so findings need validation in larger groups.

The germline V gene has CDR1 SGHRS and CDR2 YFSETQ. The CDR3 has 15 residues. The sample here was CD4+ T cells from blood, taken before the transplant. The genes are TRBV5-1 and TRBJ2-5; 9 bases fit TRBD2. The J call may not be correct, given that the DNA end is closer to TRBJ2-7. The sequence came from a human donor who received a combined kidney and bone marrow transplant. In DNA, the CDR3 is TGCGCCAGCAGCTCCAGGACTAGCGACACCTACGAGCAGTACTTC. Its protein product is CASSSRTSDTYEQYF.